This T cell receptor (beta chain) emerged from a study of post-analysis software for immune sequencing data. Findings and limits, study-wide: Among roughly 5 TRBV segments more frequent in patients than controls were TRBV5-6, TRBV5-1 and TRBV20-1. When compared against controls, multiple sclerosis patients showed significantly lower normalized Chao1 diversity.

V was cut by 8 bases and J by 3 bases, with 12 bases left in between. This CDR3 comprises 13 residues. Note on this clonotype: Its antigen is currently unknown.

The library was made from cDNA and included unique molecular identifiers. TCRdb ran MiXCR on the PCR reads and lists one entry per CDR3 protein. Among around 160,000 distinct CDR3 sequences, 35% to 40% were seen once, and the ten largest hold under 30%. The chain carries TRBV12-3 or TRBV12-4 and TRBJ2-3; D gene unclear. This TCR was recovered from a girl between 5 and 17 years old with multiple sclerosis. The sample in question was blood, obtained after autologous hematopoietic stem cell transplantation. For the CDR3, the DNA is TGTGCCAGCTCCCGGATCTTGACAGATACGCAGTATTTT. Translation gives CASSRILTDTQYF.